This TCR beta chain is drawn from a study of CD8 T cells in ankylosing spondylitis. Study results and limitations: In peripheral blood, disease-linked CD8+ clones occurred at relatively low frequencies. Made up of about eight highly homologous variants, a TCR beta motif appeared characteristic of ankylosing spondylitis blood. Within matched ankylosing spondylitis synovial fluid, disease-linked clones were reportedly significantly enriched.

Generation of TCR beta libraries employed quantitative 5'-RACE incorporating molecular barcodes. MiXCR, run by TCRdb on the 5' RACE reads, gives a single entry per CDR3 protein. The table lists fewer than 450,000 distinct CDR3 sequences, under 20% of them singletons. The CDR3 sequence is 14 residues long. Germline V gives CDR1 SGHKS, CDR2 YYEKEE (reference sequence). V shed 1 base and J shed 1 base, with 6 bases lying between them. At least ten counts were recorded for this clonotype. Its antigen remains unknown. The chain carries TRBV5-5 and TRBJ2-1; either TRBD1 or TRBD2 may supply D (5 bases each). Sequencing used blood, either unsorted or a sorted T cell fraction (not recorded which). The clonotype was recovered from a male donor with ankylosing spondylitis. The CDR3 spells CASSLWGSYNEQFF. CDR3 DNA: TGTGCCAGCAGCTTGTGGGGGTCCTACAATGAGCAGTTCTTC.